These T cell receptor beta chains were read from a single sample in a study of blood T cell repertoires in COVID-19. Libraries were prepared by immunoSEQ multiplex PCR; TCRdb keeps only in-frame clonotypes and omits some of them. The table has some 180,000 clones, 75% to 90% seen once. Source material: peripheral blood. Every receptor here comes from a man aged 35 to 55 with acute or convalescent COVID-19. CDR3s include the opening cysteine and the closing phenylalanine or tryptophan. The D gene is left open where the match is weak. Only some rows state a clone size, as once, few, many or a class for expanded clones.

clone_size d_call j_call v_call cdr3_aa cdr3_nt
NA NA TRBJ1-4 TRBV28 CASSLMGVREKLFF TGTGCCAGCAGTTTAATGGGAGTGAGGGAAAAACTGTTTTTT
NA TRBD1 TRBJ1-1 TRBV5-1 CASSLPGQGGTEAFF TGCGCCAGCAGCTTGCCGGGACAGGGAGGCACTGAAGCTTTCTTT
once TRBD1 TRBJ1-2 TRBV5-1 CASNTGQGPPYTF TGCGCCAGCAATACGGGACAGGGACCCCCCTACACCTTC
NA NA TRBJ1-1 TRBV7-9 CASSVGWGDDTEAFF TGTGCCAGCAGCGTTGGTTGGGGGGATGACACTGAAGCTTTCTTT
few TRBD1 TRBJ1-1 TRBV24-1 CATSDWTGSPVF TGTGCCACCAGTGACTGGACAGGATCGCCGGTCTTT
NA NA TRBJ1-3 TRBV5-1 CASRTEAGNTIYF TGCGCCAGTAGGACAGAAGCAGGAAACACCATATATTTT
once NA TRBJ2-6 TRBV5-1 CASSYSSGANVLTF TGCGCCAGCAGCTACAGCTCTGGGGCCAACGTCCTGACTTTC
NA NA TRBJ2-7 TRBV28 CASTLLGEQYF TGTGCCAGCACCCTCCTAGGCGAGCAGTACTTC
NA NA TRBJ2-1 TRBV5-1 CASSLGQGHNEQFF TGCGCCAGCAGCTTAGGGCAGGGGCACAATGAGCAGTTCTTC
NA NA TRBJ1-5 TRBV30 CAWSPSRNQPQHF TGTGCCTGGAGTCCCTCCCGCAATCAGCCCCAGCATTTT
NA NA TRBJ1-3 TRBV30 CAWSFPGGAGGNTIYF TGTGCCTGGAGTTTCCCAGGCGGGGCCGGCGGAAACACCATATATTTT
NA NA TRBJ2-7 TRBV6-2/TRBV6-3 CASSYSFSEQYF TGTGCCAGCAGTTACTCGTTTTCTGAGCAGTACTTC
once TRBD2 TRBJ2-5 TRBV3-1/TRBV3-2 CASSQRLAYQETQYF TGTGCCAGCAGCCAACGACTAGCGTATCAAGAGACCCAGTACTTC